This T cell receptor beta chain was captured in a study of cytomegalovirus exposure and HLA in healthy donors. Study overall: The approximately 120 validation repertoires were reported in a later analysis to have been generated on the same platform as the 500 to 700 first-cohort repertoires. Study-wide points: There were some public TCRs occurring in many donors, but most TCR sequences were rare. In vitro experiments confirmed that three CMV-associated chains were specific for CMV antigens. Cytomegalovirus-associated TCR beta chains were listed, numbering under 200.

Generated by immunoSEQ multiplex PCR, the TCRdb table keeps only in-frame clones and is missing some. The table shows 55,000 to 75,000 clones, with just under 95% occurring only once. Comment on this clone: Its antigen is not known.

The CDR3 loop spans 16 amino acids. With 2 bases removed from V and 4 bases from J, the gap between germline ends came to 16 bases. The germline V gene encodes CDR1 MNHEY and CDR2 SVGAGI. The chain combines TRBV6-5 with TRBJ2-3; possibly TRBD2 for D (6 bases). This clonotype was obtained from a man aged 18 to 30 in good health and CMV-seropositive. The source material was PBMCs. The CDR3 loop is CASSYTRDLRADTQYF. Here the CDR3 DNA reads TGTGCCAGCAGTTACACCCGGGACTTAAGGGCAGATACGCAGTATTTT.